This T cell receptor beta chain is drawn from a study of T cell clones after liver transplantation. Background on the study: Until 12-24 months post-transplant, subjects got standard immunosuppression and no induction.

In regard to this clone: Its antigen is not identified.

Points from the study as a whole: Migration into the graft, not deletion, may explain lost graft donor-reactive T cells. A significant post-transplant drop in circulating graft-donor-reactive CD4 TCRbeta sequences occurred in most of the 8 subjects. Post-transplant time points were not standardized, so conclusions are preliminary.

This CDR3 has 15 residues. Trimming took 5 bases from V and 3 from J, leaving 16 bases between them. The germline gives CDR1 MDHEN, CDR2 SYDVKM. Only in-frame clones appear in the TCRdb table, and some are missing; sequencing was by immunoSEQ multiplex PCR. The sample consists of about 51,000 clones, approximately 87% of them appearing once. This chain uses TRBV28 with TRBJ1-1, with a tentative D call TRBD1 (5 bases). The sample here was CD8+ T cells from blood, taken 12 months after liver transplant. This clonotype was sampled from a human patient who received a liver transplant. The graft donor may be the source of some T cells. The CDR3 protein is CASSARGNGDTEAFF. CDR3 coding DNA: TGTGCCAGCAGTGCCCGGGGCAATGGGGACACTGAAGCTTTCTTT.